A selection of T cell receptor beta chains follows, all from one sample in a study of blood T cells in healthy people across ages. TCRdb redid the calling of the 5' RACE reads with MiXCR, one entry per CDR3 protein. The table has approximately 790,000 distinct CDR3 sequences, 62% seen once. Sequencing was carried out using blood. These receptors all come from a man younger than 40 in good health. CDR3s include the opening cysteine and the closing phenylalanine or tryptophan. Each record gives: V gene, clone size, J gene, D gene, CDR3 protein, CDR3 DNA. A D gene is named only where the DNA matches it firmly. Rows may omit the clone size; those that give it use once, few, many or a size class.

>TRBV21-1|NA|TRBJ2-4|NA
CASSKKVWGKSYF
TGTGCCAGCAGCAAAAAGGTTTGGGGGAAGTCGTACTTC
>TRBV12-3/TRBV12-4|NA|TRBJ1-1|TRBD1
CASSFGRDRIVAFF
TGTGCCAGCAGTTTCGGCCGGGACAGGATCGTCGCTTTCTTT
>TRBV7-2|NA|TRBJ2-7|TRBD1
CASSLVPGQGYEQYF
TGTGCCAGCAGCTTGGTACCGGGACAGGGGTACGAGCAGTACTTC
>TRBV9|NA|TRBJ2-3|TRBD2
CASSSSGLAGGTDTQYF
TGTGCCAGCAGCTCCTCGGGACTAGCGGGGGGGACAGATACGCAGTATTTT
>TRBV4-3|NA|TRBJ2-5|NA
CASSQVLQETQYF
TGCGCCAGCAGCCAAGTTCTGCAAGAGACCCAGTACTTC
>TRBV5-1|NA|TRBJ1-2|TRBD1
CASSANTGGFNGCTF
TGCGCCAGCAGCGCAAATACAGGGGGCTTTAATGGCTGCACCTTC
>TRBV7-3|NA|TRBJ2-4|TRBD2
CASSLSHLAGAAGKNIQYF
TGTGCCAGCAGCTTATCCCACCTAGCGGGGGCCGCGGGCAAAAACATTCAGTACTTC
>TRBV5-1|once|TRBJ1-2|NA
CASSPQGLQRSNYGYTF
TGCGCCAGCAGCCCTCAGGGCCTACAGAGATCTAACTATGGCTACACCTTC
>TRBV12-3/TRBV12-4|few|TRBJ2-4|NA
CASLRGSGGKNIQYF
TGTGCCAGCCTCCGTGGGTCTGGGGGCAAAAACATTCAGTACTTC
>TRBV7-2|few|TRBJ2-3|NA
CASSLKQGTSTDTQYF
TGTGCCAGCAGCTTAAAACAGGGGACTAGCACAGATACGCAGTATTTT
>TRBV6-5|NA|TRBJ1-2|NA
CASSYGWQNGYTF
TGTGCCAGCAGTTACGGTTGGCAGAATGGCTACACCTTC
>TRBV12-3/TRBV12-4|few|TRBJ1-2|TRBD1
CASIAQGASGYTF
TGTGCCAGCATTGCACAGGGGGCCTCTGGCTACACCTTC
>TRBV4-3|few|TRBJ1-2|TRBD1
CASSQDVGTGTVVGYGYTF
TGCGCCAGCAGCCAAGACGTCGGGACAGGGACCGTGGTTGGGTATGGCTACACCTTC
>TRBV3-1|NA|TRBJ2-4|NA
CASSSRGRGTEDKNIRYF
TGTGCCAGCAGCTCTAGGGGGCGGGGGACCGAGGACAAAAACATTCGGTACTTC
>TRBV5-6|NA|TRBJ1-6|NA
CASSARRTDNSPLHF
TGTGCCAGCAGCGCTCGAAGGACCGATAATTCACCCCTCCACTTT
>TRBV27|NA|TRBJ2-5|TRBD2
CASSLSLAGGLETQYF
TGTGCCAGCAGTTTGTCCCTAGCGGGGGGCCTGGAGACCCAGTACTTC
>TRBV20-1|NA|TRBJ1-1|TRBD1
CSARETGGVNTEAFF
TGCAGTGCTAGAGAGACAGGGGGAGTAAACACTGAAGCTTTCTTT
>TRBV6-1|NA|TRBJ2-4|TRBD2
CASSEPGLQTQAKNIQYF
TGTGCCAGCAGTGAACCGGGACTACAAACTCAAGCCAAAAACATTCAGTACTTC